The 6 T cell receptor beta chains listed next were all sequenced from one sample in a study of blood T cell repertoires in COVID-19. Repertoires were generated with immunoSEQ multiplex PCR, while TCRdb's copy carries only in-frame clones and drops some. Among 210,000 or so clones, around 88% were seen once, and the ten largest hold roughly 2.9%. The sample consisted of peripheral blood. These receptor sequences come from a man over 45 with active or convalescent COVID-19.

A few counts support this clone. CDR3 coding DNA: TGTGCCAGTAGTGGACAGAACTATGGCTACACCTTC. Protein product: CASSGQNYGYTF. This rearrangement joins TRBV19 to TRBJ1-2; D might be TRBD1 (6 bases). Per the germline V gene, CDR1 is LNHDA and CDR2 is SQIVND (reference sequence). There are 12 residues in the CDR3. Trimming removed 5 bases from V and 2 bases from J, with 6 bases in between.

The rearrangement joins TRBV14 to TRBJ1-2, with D tentatively TRBD1 (5 bases). V was shortened by 2 bases and J by 4 bases, with 17 bases between the two germline ends. The CDR3 extends over 16 amino acids. CDR1 SGHDN and CDR2 FVKESK come from the germline V gene. CDR3 amino acids: CASSQPNRTPLYGYTF. CDR3 coding DNA: TGTGCCAGCAGCCAACCAAACCGGACACCTCTCTATGGCTACACCTTC.

CDR3 residues: CATRTETQETQYF. In nucleotides, the CDR3 is TGCGCCACTAGAACCGAAACTCAAGAGACCCAGTACTTC. J is TRBJ2-5 and V is TRBV10-2; no clear D gene. Trimming took 10 bases from V and 2 from J, leaving 14 bases between them. The CDR3 covers 13 residues. Germline loops: CDR1 WSHSY, CDR2 SAAADI.

The chain has TRBV7-2 and TRBJ2-2; 10 bases match TRBD2. This CDR3 has 14 residues. V shed 7 bases and J 7 bases; nucleotides not matched to a gene: 6. CDR1 and CDR2 (germline): SGHTA, FQGNSA. This CDR3 is CASTSSGGYGELFF. The CDR3 nucleotides are TGTGCCAGCACCTCTAGCGGGGGTTACGGGGAGCTGTTTTTT.

This clone was counted a single time. The genes are TRBV3-1 (or the pseudogene TRBV3-2) and TRBJ1-2, with TRBD1 as a possible D gene (6 bases). The CDR3 extends over 14 amino acids. The germline gives CDR1 LGHDT, CDR2 YNNKEL (reference sequence). Trimming took off 2 bases at V and 1 base at J, with 8 bases between the two ends. The CDR3 bases are TGTGCCAGCAGCCAACTGGACAGTAACTATGGCTACACCTTC. Protein: CASSQLDSNYGYTF.

The DNA for the CDR3 is TGTGCCAGCAGCCCGGACAGGGGTGGCTATGGCTACACCTTC. Translated, it gives CASSPDRGGYGYTF. J is TRBJ1-2 and V is TRBV7-2; TRBD1 matches 9 bases. This CDR3 spans 14 amino acids. Losses at the gene ends were 5 bases for V and 4 bases for J; bases not matched to a gene: 5. Germline CDR1 reads SGHTA; CDR2 reads FQGNSA.